The entry below gives a single T cell receptor (beta chain) sequence along with its context. Its specificity is unknown. This specimen belongs to a study of cytomegalovirus exposure and HLA in healthy donors. The CDR3 runs to 16 residues. The J segment lost 6 bases and the V segment lost 6 bases, leaving 11 bases of the junction unmatched. Germline CDR1 and CDR2: SNHLY and FYNNEI. In the PCR, 60 Vbeta and 13 Jbeta primers were used. TCRdb keeps only in-frame clones here, not all; method: immunoSEQ multiplex PCR. The profile shows approximately 160,000 clones, around 80% of them singletons. Whole-study findings and limits: Researchers reported that three CMV-associated chains were confirmed in vitro as CMV antigen-specific. The analysis excluded some indistinguishable V segments, including TRBV6-2 and TRBV6-3. About 87% or about 30% of the time was how often most TCR beta V segments were productive, according to an earlier analysis. The authors listed 150 to 200 TCR beta chains as cytomegalovirus-associated.

The sequencing input was PBMCs. V usage is TRBV2 and J usage is TRBJ2-3; the match to TRBD2 covers 11 bases. This sequence originates from a man aged 40-49 years in good health and CMV-seronegative. CDR3 sequence (DNA): TGTGCCAGCAGAACTTTAGCGGGAGGGGAAGTGGATACGCAGTATTTT. Protein sequence: CASRTLAGGEVDTQYF.